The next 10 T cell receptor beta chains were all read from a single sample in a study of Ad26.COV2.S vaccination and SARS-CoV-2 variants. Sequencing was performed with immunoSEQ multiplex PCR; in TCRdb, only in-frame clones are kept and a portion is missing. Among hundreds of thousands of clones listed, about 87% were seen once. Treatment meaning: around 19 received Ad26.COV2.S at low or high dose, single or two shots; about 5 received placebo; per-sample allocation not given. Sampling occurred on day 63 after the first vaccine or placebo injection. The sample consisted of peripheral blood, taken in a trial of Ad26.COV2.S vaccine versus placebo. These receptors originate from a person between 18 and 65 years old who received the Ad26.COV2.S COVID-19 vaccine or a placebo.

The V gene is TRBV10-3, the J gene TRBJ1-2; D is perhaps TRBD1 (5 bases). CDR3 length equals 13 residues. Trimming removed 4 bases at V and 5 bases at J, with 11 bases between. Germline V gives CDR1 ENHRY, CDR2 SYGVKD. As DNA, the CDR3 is TGTGCCATCAGTGGTAGTAGGGGTTATGGCTACACCTTC. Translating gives CAISGSRGYGYTF.

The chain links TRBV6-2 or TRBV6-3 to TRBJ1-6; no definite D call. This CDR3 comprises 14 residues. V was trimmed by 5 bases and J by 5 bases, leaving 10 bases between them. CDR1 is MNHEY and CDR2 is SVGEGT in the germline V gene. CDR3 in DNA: TGTGCCAGCAGTATGTGGCAGAATAATTCACCCCTCCACTTT. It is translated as CASSMWQNNSPLHF.

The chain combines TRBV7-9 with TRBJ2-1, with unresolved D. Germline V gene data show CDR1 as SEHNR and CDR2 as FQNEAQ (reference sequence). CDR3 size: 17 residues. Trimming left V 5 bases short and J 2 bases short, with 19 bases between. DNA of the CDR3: TGTGCCAGCAGCCGCGACGGACGAAGAGGCACCTACAATGAGCAGTTCTTC. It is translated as CASSRDGRRGTYNEQFF.

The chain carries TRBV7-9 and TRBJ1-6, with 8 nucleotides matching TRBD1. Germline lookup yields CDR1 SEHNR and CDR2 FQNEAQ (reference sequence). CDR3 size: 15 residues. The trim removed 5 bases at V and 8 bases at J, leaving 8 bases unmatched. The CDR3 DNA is TGTGCCAGCAGCCTAAAGGACAGGGTAGATTCACCCCTCCACTTT. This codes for CASSLKDRVDSPLHF. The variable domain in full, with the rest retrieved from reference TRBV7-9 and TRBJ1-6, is DTGVSQNPRHKITKRGQNVTFRCDPISEHNRLYWYRQTLGQGPEFLTYFQNEAQLEKSRLLSDRFSAERPKGSFSTLEIQRTEQGDSAMYLCASSLKDRVDSPLHFGNGTRLTVT.

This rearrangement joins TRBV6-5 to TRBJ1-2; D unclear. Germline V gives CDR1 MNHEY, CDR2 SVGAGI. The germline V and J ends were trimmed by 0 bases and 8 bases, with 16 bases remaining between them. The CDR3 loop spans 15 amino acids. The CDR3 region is CASSYSSGERRGYTF. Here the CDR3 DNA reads TGTGCCAGCAGTTACTCGAGCGGGGAACGACGAGGCTACACCTTC.

This CDR3 reads CASSRRGNSPLHF. The CDR3 DNA sequence: TGTGCCAGCAGTCGCAGGGGTAATTCACCCCTCCACTTT. The V and J genes are TRBV6-5 and TRBJ1-6; D is possibly TRBD1 (6 bases). From germline, CDR1 is MNHEY and CDR2 SVGAGI. This CDR3 comprises 13 residues. The ends were cut back, 5 bases at V and 6 bases at J, with 8 bases in the middle.

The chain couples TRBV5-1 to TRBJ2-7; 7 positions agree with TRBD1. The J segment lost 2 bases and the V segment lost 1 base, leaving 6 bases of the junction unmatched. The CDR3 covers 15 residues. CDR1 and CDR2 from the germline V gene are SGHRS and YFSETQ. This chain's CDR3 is CASSLYDRAPYEQYF. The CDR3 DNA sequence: TGCGCCAGCAGCTTGTATGACAGGGCTCCCTACGAGCAGTACTTC.

CDR3 in DNA: TGTGCCAGCTACCTGGTTACTAGCGGGGAGTACAATGAGCAGTTCTTC. This encodes CASYLVTSGEYNEQFF. The chain is built from TRBV21-1 and TRBJ2-1; TRBD2, the D gene given by the table, was not confirmed from the DNA. TRBV21-1 is a documented pseudogene. CDR3 length equals 16 residues.

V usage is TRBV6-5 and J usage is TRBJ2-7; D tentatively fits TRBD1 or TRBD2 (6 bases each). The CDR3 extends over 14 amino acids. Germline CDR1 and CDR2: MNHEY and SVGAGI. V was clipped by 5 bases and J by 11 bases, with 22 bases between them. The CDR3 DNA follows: TGTGCCAGCAGTCAAATCTCCTCGGGGGCCCCCGAGTACTTC. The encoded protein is CASSQISSGAPEYF.

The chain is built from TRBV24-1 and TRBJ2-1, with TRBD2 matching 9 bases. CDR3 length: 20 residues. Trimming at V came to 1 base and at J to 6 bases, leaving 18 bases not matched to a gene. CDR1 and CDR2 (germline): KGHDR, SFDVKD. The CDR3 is CATSDFQRSKREVTRNEQFF. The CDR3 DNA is TGTGCCACCAGTGATTTTCAGAGATCGAAGCGGGAGGTAACGCGCAATGAGCAGTTCTTC.